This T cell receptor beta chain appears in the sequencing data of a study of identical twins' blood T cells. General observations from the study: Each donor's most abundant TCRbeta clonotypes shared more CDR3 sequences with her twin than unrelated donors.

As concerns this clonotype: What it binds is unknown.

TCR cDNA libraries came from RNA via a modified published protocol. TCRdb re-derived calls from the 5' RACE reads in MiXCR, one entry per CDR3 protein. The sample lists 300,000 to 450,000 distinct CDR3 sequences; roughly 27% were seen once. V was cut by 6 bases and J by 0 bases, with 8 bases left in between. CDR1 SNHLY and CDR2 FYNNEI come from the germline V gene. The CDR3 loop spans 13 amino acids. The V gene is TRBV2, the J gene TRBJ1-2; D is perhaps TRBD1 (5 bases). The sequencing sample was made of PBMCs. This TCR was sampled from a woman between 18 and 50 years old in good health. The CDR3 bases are TGTGCCAGCAGGACAGCTCCTAACTATGGCTACACCTTC. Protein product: CASRTAPNYGYTF.